These T cell receptor beta chains were read from a single sample in a study of T cell repertoires in cytomegalovirus infection. TCRdb processed the reads anew with MiXCR; each CDR3 protein has one entry. The table lists about a million distinct CDR3 sequences, roughly a third of them singletons. No antigen has been assigned to these receptors. This sample comprised cultured CD8+ T cells from PBMCs, obtained from culture after CMV antigen stimulation. The receptors come from a human donor in good health (CMV status not recorded). Some clones in this sample may be carry-over from other donors' samples. The CDR3 runs from the conserved cysteine through the conserved F or W. D genes are given only for firm matches. Not all rows give a size; the values are once, few, many and, for expanded clones, a class.

J | V | size | D | DNA | CDR3
TRBJ1-5 | TRBV5-5 | once | - | TGTGCCAGCAGCACGGGGGGGCTGGAGGAGCCCCAGCATTTT | CASSTGGLEEPQHF
TRBJ1-1 | TRBV12-3/TRBV12-4 | - | - | TGTGCCAGCACCCTCAGGGCTTGGAACACTGAAGCTTTCTTT | CASTLRAWNTEAFF
TRBJ2-3 | TRBV7-6 | few | - | TGTGCCAGCAGCATCAATTGGACACCAGATACGCAGTATTTT | CASSINWTPDTQYF
TRBJ1-4 | TRBV7-6 | - | TRBD1 | TGTGCCAGCAGCCCTCGGACAGGAGCAACTAATGAAAAACTGTTTTTT | CASSPRTGATNEKLFF
TRBJ1-2 | TRBV10-3 | - | - | TGTGCCATCAGAGAGACCTCCGGGGGGGCGAACTATGGCTACACCTTC | CAIRETSGGANYGYTF
TRBJ1-1 | TRBV11-2 | - | - | TGTGCCAGCAGCCGAGGGGTAAGTTCCCTGAACACTGAAGCTTTCTTT | CASSRGVSSLNTEAFF
TRBJ1-1 | TRBV6-1 | few | - | TGTGCCAGCAGTGAGTTCCGCAGGGTGAGAACTGAAGCTTTCTTT | CASSEFRRVRTEAFF
TRBJ2-1 | TRBV12-3/TRBV12-4 | - | - | TGTGCCAACAGTTTGCATGAGCAGTTCTTC | CANSLHEQFF
TRBJ1-1 | TRBV4-1 | few | - | TGCGCCAGCAGCCCCCGGGCAGGTCCCACTGAAGCTTTCTTT | CASSPRAGPTEAFF
TRBJ2-5 | TRBV12-3/TRBV12-4 | few | - | TGTGCCAGCAGTCGAACAGAGACCCAGTACTTC | CASSRTETQYF
TRBJ2-1 | TRBV7-9 | - | - | TGTGCCAGCAGCTTAGAGCAGGGTTTGGACAATGAGCAGTTCTTC | CASSLEQGLDNEQFF
TRBJ1-5 | TRBV12-5 | - | - | TGTGCTAGTGGTTTACCAGGGTTTCAGCCCCAGCATTTT | CASGLPGFQPQHF
TRBJ2-5 | TRBV7-4 | few | TRBD1 | TGTGCCAGCAGCCCCCAGGACAGGGCGGAAGAGACCCAGTACTTC | CASSPQDRAEETQYF
TRBJ2-3 | TRBV24-1 | few | - | TGTGCCACCAGTGAGCTAAAGGAGGACACAGATACGCAGTATTTT | CATSELKEDTDTQYF
TRBJ2-3 | TRBV12-3/TRBV12-4 | - | - | TGTGCCAGCAGTCTCCGGGCCGACCTCACAGATACGCAGTATTTT | CASSLRADLTDTQYF
TRBJ1-2 | TRBV2 | few | - | TGTGCCAGCAAAAGGGGTCCTCCCTATGGCTACACCTTC | CASKRGPPYGYTF
TRBJ2-1 | TRBV4-1 | few | - | TGCGCCAGCAGCCAAGATGGGGGACATGAGCAGTTCTTC | CASSQDGGHEQFF
TRBJ2-1 | TRBV27 | - | - | TGTGCCAGCAGTTTATTTGGACAAAGGGAGCAGTTCTTC | CASSLFGQREQFF
TRBJ2-3 | TRBV4-1 | few | TRBD2 | TGCGCCAGCAGCCAAGCAATGACTAGCGGGGCGACAGATACGCAGTATTTT | CASSQAMTSGATDTQYF
TRBJ2-1 | TRBV7-9 | - | TRBD2 | TGTGCCAGCAGCGGGAGACTAGCGGGGGGGCCCCTTGCCCCTAATGAGCAGTTCTTC | CASSGRLAGGPLAPNEQFF
TRBJ1-1 | TRBV7-9 | - | TRBD1 | TGTGCCAGCAGCCACCCCTTGGACAGGATGAACACTGAAGCTTTCTTT | CASSHPLDRMNTEAFF
TRBJ2-5 | TRBV7-8 | many | TRBD2 | TGTGCCAGCAAAGGCGGGGGTGGAGAGACCCAGTACTTC | CASKGGGGETQYF
TRBJ1-3 | TRBV12-3/TRBV12-4 | - | - | TGTGCCAGCAGTTCGGGACGGCCGGGGAACACCATATATTTT | CASSSGRPGNTIYF
TRBJ2-5 | TRBV7-6 | few | TRBD1 | TGTGCCAGCAGCCTGACCGGGACAGGGGGCAGAGAGACCCAGTACTTC | CASSLTGTGGRETQYF
TRBJ2-2 | TRBV6-5 | few | - | TGTGCCAGCAGTTCGGACATCTACACCGGGGAGCTGTTTTTT | CASSSDIYTGELFF
TRBJ1-1 | TRBV7-9 | - | TRBD1 | TGTGCCAGCAGCCCCAGGACAGGGGGTGAGAGGAACACTGAAGCTTTCTTT | CASSPRTGGERNTEAFF
TRBJ2-2 | TRBV7-6 | many | TRBD2 | TGTGCCAGCAGCTACACAGCGGGGGAAGGCACCGGGGAGCTGTTTTTT | CASSYTAGEGTGELFF
TRBJ1-2 | TRBV14 | - | - | TGTGCCAGCAGCCCGGGACGGGGATCCTATGGCTACACCTTC | CASSPGRGSYGYTF
TRBJ1-1 | TRBV5-6 | - | - | TGTGCCAGCAGCTTGAAGGCGTCCTTAGTGAACACTGAAGCTTTCTTT | CASSLKASLVNTEAFF
TRBJ1-2 | TRBV27 | - | - | TGTGCCAGCACCAACTGGGGGGGTGGCTACACCTTC | CASTNWGGGYTF
TRBJ2-5 | TRBV7-2 | many | TRBD1 | TGTGCCAGCAGCAAGGGACAGGGTGGCAAAGAGACCCAGTACTTC | CASSKGQGGKETQYF
TRBJ2-1 | TRBV6-5 | - | TRBD1 | TGTGCCAGCAGTTACCGACTCGGGACAGACGAGCAGTTCTTC | CASSYRLGTDEQFF
TRBJ1-2 | TRBV29-1 | - | - | TGCAGCGTTGAGACCTCGGACCTGGAAAACTATGGCTACACCTTC | CSVETSDLENYGYTF
TRBJ1-2 | TRBV7-4 | - | - | TGTGCCAGCAGCTTAGAAATTTGGGACTCTAGGGGGAAATACCATGGCTACACCTTC | CASSLEIWDSRGKYHGYTF
TRBJ2-1 | TRBV11-1 | - | - | TGTGTCAGCAGCTCAGCGCGAAAGTACGATGAGCAGTTCTTC | CVSSSARKYDEQFF